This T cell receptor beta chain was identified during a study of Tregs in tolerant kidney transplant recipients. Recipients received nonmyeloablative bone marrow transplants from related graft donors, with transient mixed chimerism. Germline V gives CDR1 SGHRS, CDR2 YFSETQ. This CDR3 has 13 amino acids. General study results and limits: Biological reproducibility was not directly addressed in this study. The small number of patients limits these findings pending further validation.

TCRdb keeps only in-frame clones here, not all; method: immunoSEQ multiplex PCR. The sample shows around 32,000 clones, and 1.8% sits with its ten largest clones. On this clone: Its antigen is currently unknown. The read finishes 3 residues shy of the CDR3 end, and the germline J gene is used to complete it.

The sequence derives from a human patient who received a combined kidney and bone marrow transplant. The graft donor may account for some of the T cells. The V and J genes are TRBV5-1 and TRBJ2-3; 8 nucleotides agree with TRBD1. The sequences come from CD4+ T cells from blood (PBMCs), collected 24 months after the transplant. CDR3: CASSLDGQGPQYF. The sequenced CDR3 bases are TGCGCCAGCAGCTTGGACGGACAGGGTCCG.